The text below deals with one TCR beta chain. This record comes from a study of shared clonotypes between healthy human individuals. The repertoire was sequenced with immunoSEQ multiplex PCR; TCRdb's copy has only in-frame clones and lacks some. The sample comprises some 240,000 clones, 50% to 75% of which are singletons, and 8.5% to 14% rests with the top ten. The receptor comes from a man aged 30-40 years in good health. Sequencing input: memory CD4+ T cells sorted from blood. Subset: CD45RA-negative fraction.

The CDR3 nucleotides read TGTGCCAGCAGCCGTCAAAATGAAAAACTGTTTTTT. It yields the protein CASSRQNEKLFF. The rearrangement links TRBV14 to TRBJ1-4; D gene ambiguous. From germline, CDR1 is SGHDN and CDR2 FVKESK. The CDR3 spans 12 residues. V gave up 4 bases and J gave up 5 bases, with 5 bases separating them.